This T cell receptor beta chain was captured by sequencing in a study of T cell changes during pregnancy in multiple sclerosis (dated by TCRdb to the late 2010s). Concerning the study at large: Changes in the T cell repertoire over the course of pregnancy were examined in this study in women with multiple sclerosis.

Library prep was done by the immunoSEQ multiplex PCR assay. In TCRdb, the immuneACCESS table is reduced to in-frame sequences with V and J assigned. These tables do not hold every clone; where another copy was compared, an unresolved V gene accounts for under half, and the others remain unexplained. A total of approximately 130,000 clones appear in this sample, around 93% of them only once. The ten top clones hold less than 7.5% of the sample. About this clone: The specificity of this receptor is unknown. The input lacks base qualities; no much larger clone sits a single base away.

CDR1 and CDR2 (LGHNA, YNFKEQ) derive from the germline V gene. V ends up 1 base short and J 8 bases short, with an unmatched junction base count of 10. The cysteine opens and the phenylalanine closes a CDR3 of 16 amino acids. Of the read, only the CDR3 DNA is kept; its 48 bases are in frame from base 1. The chain links TRBV4-2 with TRBJ1-4, and TRBD1 matches 7 of the central bases. This TCR derives from a female donor with multiple sclerosis, enrolled in a pregnancy study. This specimen consisted of peripheral blood, obtained before pregnancy. The bases read TGTGCCAGCAGCCAAGGCCGGACAGGCTACGGCGAAAAACTGTTTTTT. Protein translation: CASSQGRTGYGEKLFF.